Included here is one T cell receptor beta chain sequence, with context. This CDR3 has 19 residues. Authors' processing steps: Scientists estimated how many nucleated cells there were by amplifying reference gene primers. Data came from immunoSEQ multiplex PCR; TCRdb stores just in-frame clones and leaves some out. V and J calls and clone size are as listed in that table; D and trimming were resolved from the DNA. The table has roughly 150,000 clones, around four fifths seen once. This sample was taken from a study of blood T cell repertoires in COVID-19. Background on the study: Researchers got acute and convalescent COVID-19 samples from the United States, Italy and Spain.

Source material: PBMCs or T cells enriched from blood (not recorded which). The receptor was isolated from a woman between 45 and 60 years old who had recovered from COVID-19. The chain is built from TRBV21-1 and TRBJ1-2. TRBV21-1 is listed as a pseudogene. In nucleotides, the CDR3 is TGTGCCAGCAGCAAAGAATTAAGTCCCCCGGGGATGGTTCACTATGGCTACACCTTC. Translating it yields CASSKELSPPGMVHYGYTF.